This T cell receptor beta chain originates from a study of CD8+ T cells in alopecia areata. The overall study: Treated patients swallowed 5 to 10 mg of oral tofacitinib twice daily. The study's findings and limits: Scalp sequencing also captures normal skin's resident alphabeta T cells. More clonal than normal scalp was lesional scalp, particularly alopecia totalis/universalis.

Sequencing templates came from extracted RNA that was reverse transcribed into cDNA. Sequenced by immunoSEQ multiplex PCR; TCRdb stores in-frame clones only, minus some. The sample includes over 150,000 clones, around half seen only once; the top ten take 10% to 12%. Of note for this clone: Its antigen remains unknown.

This sample's treatment: oral pan-JAK inhibitor, 5-10 mg twice daily. This clonotype was obtained from a human donor with alopecia areata. This sample comprised CD8+ T cells sorted from blood, obtained at week 24, from a patient treated with tofacitinib.

The CDR3 DNA reads as TGTGCCTGGAGTGAAATAGCGGGACCACATGGTGAGCAGTTCTTC. It encodes CAWSEIAGPHGEQFF. The genes are TRBV30 and TRBJ2-1, with 8 nucleotides matching TRBD2. The CDR3 runs 15 residues. Per the germline V gene, CDR1 is GTSNPN and CDR2 is SVGIG (reference sequence). The ends lost 1 base at V and 9 bases at J; junction bases unmatched: 11.